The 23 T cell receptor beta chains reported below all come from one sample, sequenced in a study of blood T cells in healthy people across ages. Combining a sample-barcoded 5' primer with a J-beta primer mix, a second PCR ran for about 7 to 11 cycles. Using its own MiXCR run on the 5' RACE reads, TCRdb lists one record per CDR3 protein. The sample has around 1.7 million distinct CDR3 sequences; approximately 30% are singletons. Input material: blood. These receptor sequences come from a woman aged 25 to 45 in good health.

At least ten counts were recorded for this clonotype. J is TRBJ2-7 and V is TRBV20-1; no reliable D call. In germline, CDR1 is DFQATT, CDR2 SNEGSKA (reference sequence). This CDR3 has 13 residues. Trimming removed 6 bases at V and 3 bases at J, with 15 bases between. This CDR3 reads CSAPRRQVYEQYF. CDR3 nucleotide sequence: TGCAGTGCCCCCCGGCGGCAGGTCTACGAGCAGTACTTC.

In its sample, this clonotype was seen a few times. CDR3 in DNA: TGTGCCAGCAGCCAGCCCGGGACTATGGCCTACGAGCAGTACTTC. Its translation is CASSQPGTMAYEQYF. The chain couples TRBV3-1 to TRBJ2-7, with 7 bases aligning to TRBD2. Losses at the gene ends were 3 bases for V and 2 bases for J; bases not matched to a gene: 7. This CDR3 has 15 residues. The germline gives CDR1 LGHDT, CDR2 YNNKEL (reference sequence).

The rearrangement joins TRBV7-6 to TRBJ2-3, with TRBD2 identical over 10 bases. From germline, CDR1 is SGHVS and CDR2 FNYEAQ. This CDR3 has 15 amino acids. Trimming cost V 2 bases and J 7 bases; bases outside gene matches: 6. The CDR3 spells CASSLTSGDGNTQYF. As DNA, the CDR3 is TGTGCCAGCAGCTTAACTAGCGGGGATGGGAATACGCAGTATTTT.

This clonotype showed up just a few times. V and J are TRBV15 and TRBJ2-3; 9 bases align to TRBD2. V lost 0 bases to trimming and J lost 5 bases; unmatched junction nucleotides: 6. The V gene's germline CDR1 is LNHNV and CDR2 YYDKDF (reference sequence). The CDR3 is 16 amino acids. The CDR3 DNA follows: TGTGCCACCAGCAGAGAACGCGGGGGGGGAAGAGATACGCAGTATTTT. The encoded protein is CATSRERGGGRDTQYF.

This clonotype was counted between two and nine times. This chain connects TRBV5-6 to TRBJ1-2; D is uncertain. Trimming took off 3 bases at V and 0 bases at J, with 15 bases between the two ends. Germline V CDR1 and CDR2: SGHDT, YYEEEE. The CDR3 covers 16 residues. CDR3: CASSSQGSFPNYGYTF. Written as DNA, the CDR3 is TGTGCCAGCAGCTCCCAAGGCAGCTTCCCTAACTATGGCTACACCTTC.

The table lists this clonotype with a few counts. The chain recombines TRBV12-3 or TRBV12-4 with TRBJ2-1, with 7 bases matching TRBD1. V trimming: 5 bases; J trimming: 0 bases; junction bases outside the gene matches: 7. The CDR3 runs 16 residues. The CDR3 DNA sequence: TGTGCCAGCAGTCCAGGACAGGACCGCTCCTACAATGAGCAGTTCTTC. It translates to CASSPGQDRSYNEQFF.

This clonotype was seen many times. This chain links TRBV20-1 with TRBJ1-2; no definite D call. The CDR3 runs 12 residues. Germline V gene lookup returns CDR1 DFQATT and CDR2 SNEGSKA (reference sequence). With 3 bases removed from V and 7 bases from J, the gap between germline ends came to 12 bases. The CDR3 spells CSASVRGSGYTF. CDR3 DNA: TGCAGTGCTAGTGTCCGGGGAAGTGGCTACACCTTC.

CDR3 in amino acids: CASREGPATNEKLFF. The CDR3 DNA follows: TGTGCCAGCCGGGAGGGGCCTGCAACTAATGAAAAACTGTTTTTT. The chain couples TRBV28 to TRBJ1-4, with D perhaps TRBD1 (5 bases). The CDR3 runs to 15 residues. The V and J ends lost 8 bases and 0 bases respectively, with 13 bases between them. Per the germline V gene, CDR1 is MDHEN and CDR2 is SYDVKM. Looking up the rest from reference TRBV28 and TRBJ1-4 gives the full variable domain: DVKVTQSSRYLVKRTGEKVFLECVQDMDHENMFWYRQDPGLGLRLIYFSYDVKMKEKGDIPEGYSVSREKKERFSLILESASTNQTSMYLCASREGPATNEKLFFGSGTQLSVL.

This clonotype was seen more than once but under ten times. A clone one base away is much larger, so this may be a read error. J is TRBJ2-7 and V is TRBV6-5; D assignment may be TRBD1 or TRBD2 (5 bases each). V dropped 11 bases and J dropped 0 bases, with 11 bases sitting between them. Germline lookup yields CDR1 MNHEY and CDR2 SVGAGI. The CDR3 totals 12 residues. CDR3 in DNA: TGTGCCGGGGGACGCATCTCCTACGAGCAGTACTTC. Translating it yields CAGGRISYEQYF.

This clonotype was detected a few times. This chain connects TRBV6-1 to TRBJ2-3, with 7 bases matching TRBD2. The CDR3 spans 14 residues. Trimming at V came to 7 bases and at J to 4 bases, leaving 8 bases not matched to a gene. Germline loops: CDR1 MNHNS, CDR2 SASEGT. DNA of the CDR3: TGTGCCAGCACAGCGGGATTTGGCGCAGATACGCAGTATTTT. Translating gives CASTAGFGADTQYF.

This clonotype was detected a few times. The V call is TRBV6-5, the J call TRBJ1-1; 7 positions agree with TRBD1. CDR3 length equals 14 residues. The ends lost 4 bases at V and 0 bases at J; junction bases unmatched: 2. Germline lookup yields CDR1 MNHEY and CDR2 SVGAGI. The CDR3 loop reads CASSWDSMNTEAFF. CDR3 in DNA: TGTGCCAGCAGTTGGGACAGCATGAACACTGAAGCTTTCTTT.

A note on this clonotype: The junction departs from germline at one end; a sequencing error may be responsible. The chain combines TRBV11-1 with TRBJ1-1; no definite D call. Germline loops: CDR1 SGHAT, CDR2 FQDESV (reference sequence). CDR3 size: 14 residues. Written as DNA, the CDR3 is TGTGCCAGTAGCTTGAGCCGCGACACCGGGGAAGCTTTCTTT. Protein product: CASSLSRDTGEAFF.

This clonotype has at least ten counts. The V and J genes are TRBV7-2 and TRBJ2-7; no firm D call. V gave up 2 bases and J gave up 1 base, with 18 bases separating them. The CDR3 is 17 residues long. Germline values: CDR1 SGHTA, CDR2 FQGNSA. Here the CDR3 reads CASSLQSQLFKSYEQYF. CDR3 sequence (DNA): TGTGCCAGCAGCTTACAATCCCAACTTTTTAAATCCTACGAGCAGTACTTC.

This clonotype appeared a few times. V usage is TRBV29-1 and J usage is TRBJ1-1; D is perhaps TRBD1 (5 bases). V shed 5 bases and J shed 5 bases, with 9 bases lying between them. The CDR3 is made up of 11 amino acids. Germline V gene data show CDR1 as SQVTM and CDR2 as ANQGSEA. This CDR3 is CSVIRETEAFF. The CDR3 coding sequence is TGCAGCGTTATCAGGGAAACTGAAGCTTTCTTT.

CDR3 sequence reads: CAISGSWDTEAFF. Written as DNA, the CDR3 is TGTGCCATCAGTGGGTCCTGGGACACTGAAGCTTTCTTT. The J gene is TRBJ1-1, the V gene TRBV10-3; D gene uncertain. Between the trimmed V and J ends, which lost 4 bases and 3 bases, there was a span of 9 bases. Germline V CDR1 and CDR2: ENHRY, SYGVKD. This CDR3 comprises 13 residues.

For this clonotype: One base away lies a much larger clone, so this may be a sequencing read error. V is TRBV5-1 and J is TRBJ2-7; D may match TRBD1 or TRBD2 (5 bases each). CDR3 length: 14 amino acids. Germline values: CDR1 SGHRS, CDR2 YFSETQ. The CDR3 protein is CTSSWDAMVEEQYF. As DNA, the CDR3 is TGCACCAGCAGCTGGGACGCGATGGTGGAAGAGCAGTACTTC.

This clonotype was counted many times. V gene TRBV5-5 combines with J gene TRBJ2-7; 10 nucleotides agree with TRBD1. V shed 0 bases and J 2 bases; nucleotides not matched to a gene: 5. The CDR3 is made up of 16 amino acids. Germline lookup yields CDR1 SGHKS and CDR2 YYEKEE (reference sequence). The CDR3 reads CASSLAVGTGAYEQYF. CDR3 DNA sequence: TGTGCCAGCAGCTTGGCCGTAGGGACAGGGGCCTACGAGCAGTACTTC.

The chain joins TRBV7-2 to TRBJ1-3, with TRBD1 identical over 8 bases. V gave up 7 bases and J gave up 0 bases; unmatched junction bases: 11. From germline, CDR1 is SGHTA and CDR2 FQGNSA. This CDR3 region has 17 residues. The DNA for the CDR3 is TGTGCCAGCACCGAAACAGGGGGTGGAATCTCTGGAAACACCATATATTTT. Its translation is CASTETGGGISGNTIYF.

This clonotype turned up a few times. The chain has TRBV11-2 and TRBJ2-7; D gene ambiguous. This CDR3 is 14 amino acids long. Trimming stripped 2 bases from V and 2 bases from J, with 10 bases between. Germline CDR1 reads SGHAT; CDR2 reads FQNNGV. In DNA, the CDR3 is TGTGCCAGCAGCTTAACCCCCAGTACCTACGAGCAGTACTTC. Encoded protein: CASSLTPSTYEQYF.

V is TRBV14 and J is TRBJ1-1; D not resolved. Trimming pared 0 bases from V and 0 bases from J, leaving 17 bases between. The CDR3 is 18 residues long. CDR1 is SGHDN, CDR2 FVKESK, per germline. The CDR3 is CASSQDHIRALMNTEAFF. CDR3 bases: TGTGCCAGCAGCCAAGATCATATTCGGGCGCTGATGAACACTGAAGCTTTCTTT.

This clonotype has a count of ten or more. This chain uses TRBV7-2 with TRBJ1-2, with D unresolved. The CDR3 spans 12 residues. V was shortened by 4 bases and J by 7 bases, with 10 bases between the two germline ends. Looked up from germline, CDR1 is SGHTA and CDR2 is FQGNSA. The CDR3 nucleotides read TGTGCCAGCAGCTCACAAGGGAGTGGCTACACCTTC. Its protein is CASSSQGSGYTF.

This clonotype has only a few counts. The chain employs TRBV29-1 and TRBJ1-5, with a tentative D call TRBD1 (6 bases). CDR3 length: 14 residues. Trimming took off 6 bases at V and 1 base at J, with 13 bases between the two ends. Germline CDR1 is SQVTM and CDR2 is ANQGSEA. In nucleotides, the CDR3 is TGCAGCGTACTGCCTGGGGGCAGCAATCAGCCCCAGCATTTT. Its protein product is CSVLPGGSNQPQHF. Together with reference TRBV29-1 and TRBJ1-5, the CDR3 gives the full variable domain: SAVISQKPSRDICQRGTSLTIQCQVDSQVTMMFWYRQQPGQSLTLIATANQGSEATYESGFVIDKFPISRPNLTFSTLTVSNMSPEDSSIYLCSVLPGGSNQPQHFGDGTRLSIL.

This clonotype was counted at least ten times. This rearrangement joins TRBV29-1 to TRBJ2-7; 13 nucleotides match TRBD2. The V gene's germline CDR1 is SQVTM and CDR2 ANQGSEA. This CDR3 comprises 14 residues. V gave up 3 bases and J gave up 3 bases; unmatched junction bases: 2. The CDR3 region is CSVDGLAGDYEQYF. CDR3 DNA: TGCAGCGTTGACGGACTAGCGGGGGACTACGAGCAGTACTTC.